These T cell receptor beta chains were read from a single sample in a study of blood T cell repertoires in COVID-19. Measured with immunoSEQ multiplex PCR; TCRdb has only the in-frame clones, and not every one. The sample lists under 150,000 clones; roughly 85% were seen once. Sequencing was performed on peripheral blood. The receptor source for this set is a human donor in a cohort sampled during active COVID-19. Both conserved end residues are part of each CDR3. D genes are given only for firm matches. Expanded clones are given a class, and other clones once, few, many or no size at all.

abundance	len	v_gene	j_gene	d_gene	CDR3aa	CDR3nt
-	10	TRBV19	TRBJ1-2	-	CATSGDGYTF	TGTGCCACCTCAGGGGATGGCTACACCTTC
-	13	TRBV25-1	TRBJ1-1	TRBD1	CASTRTGNTEAFF	TGTGCCAGCACCCGGACAGGGAACACTGAAGCTTTCTTT
-	15	TRBV3-1/TRBV3-2	TRBJ2-5	TRBD2	CASSQDGGGRETQYF	TGTGCCAGCAGCCAAGATGGCGGCGGGAGAGAGACCCAGTACTTC
-	13	TRBV12-3/TRBV12-4	TRBJ1-2	-	CASSPAGGYGYTF	TGTGCCAGCAGCCCGGCCGGGGGCTATGGCTACACCTTC
-	16	TRBV5-6	TRBJ1-2	-	CASSSGLGVGHYGYTF	TGTGCCAGCAGCTCAGGATTGGGAGTTGGGCACTATGGCTACACCTTC
many	17	TRBV6-2/TRBV6-3	TRBJ1-4	TRBD1	CASSSRDRDSTNEKLFF	TGTGCCAGCAGCTCACGGGACAGAGATTCAACTAATGAAAAACTGTTTTTT
-	16	TRBV7-2	TRBJ1-2	TRBD1	CASSLGGTASNYGYTF	TGTGCCAGCAGCTTAGGCGGGACAGCTTCTAACTATGGCTACACCTTC
-	17	TRBV11-3	TRBJ1-5	-	CASSLEPRAVSNQPQHF	TGTGCCAGCAGCTTAGAACCCAGAGCGGTTAGCAATCAGCCCCAGCATTTT
-	12	TRBV2	TRBJ1-6	TRBD1	CAKGTENSPLHF	TGTGCCAAAGGGACAGAAAATTCACCCCTCCACTTT
-	15	TRBV29-1	TRBJ2-2	TRBD2	CSVGTSGRNTGELFF	TGCAGCGTTGGGACTAGCGGGAGGAACACCGGGGAGCTGTTTTTT
-	14	TRBV2	TRBJ1-3	-	CASSGAQGGNTIYF	TGTGCCAGCAGTGGCGCGCAGGGGGGAAACACCATATATTTT
-	15	TRBV7-8	TRBJ1-1	-	CASSLEGGLNTEAFF	TGTGCCAGCAGCTTAGAGGGGGGGCTAAACACTGAAGCTTTCTTT
-	14	TRBV30	TRBJ2-3	-	CAWSVQGGTDTQYF	TGTGCCTGGAGTGTACAGGGGGGGACAGATACGCAGTATTTT
-	17	TRBV27	TRBJ2-1	-	CASSSLQGSGIYNEQFF	TGTGCCAGCAGTTCGCTCCAGGGGAGCGGGATTTACAATGAGCAGTTCTTC
-	13	TRBV19	TRBJ1-2	-	CASNGQTNYGYTF	TGTGCCAGCAACGGACAGACTAACTATGGCTACACCTTC
-	15	TRBV13	TRBJ2-2	-	CASSSDSANTGELFF	TGTGCCAGCAGCTCTGACAGCGCGAACACCGGGGAGCTGTTTTTT
once	18	TRBV6-1	TRBJ2-2	TRBD2	CASSEQLAGGIDTGELFF	TGTGCCAGCAGTGAACAACTAGCGGGGGGCATCGACACCGGGGAGCTGTTTTTT
-	11	TRBV7-2	TRBJ2-7	-	CASSRDYEQYF	TGTGCCAGCAGCCGCGACTACGAGCAGTACTTC
-	13	TRBV2	TRBJ1-1	TRBD1	CASRADRAIEAFF	TGTGCCAGCAGGGCGGACAGGGCAATTGAAGCTTTCTTT
few	15	TRBV5-4	TRBJ1-3	-	CASSFAGVYGNTIYF	TGTGCCAGCAGCTTCGCAGGGGTTTATGGAAACACCATATATTTT
-	14	TRBV5-6	TRBJ1-5	-	CASSSVYSNQPQHF	TGTGCCAGCAGCTCAGTGTATAGCAATCAGCCCCAGCATTTT
-	17	TRBV30	TRBJ2-3	TRBD2	CAWSHGTSGGGGDTQYF	TGTGCCTGGAGTCACGGGACTAGCGGGGGAGGGGGAGATACGCAGTATTTT
-	14	TRBV3-1/TRBV3-2	TRBJ1-4	-	CASSRKVEVEKLFF	TGTGCCAGCAGCCGTAAAGTGGAGGTTGAAAAACTGTTTTTT
-	14	TRBV2	TRBJ2-3	-	CASSPDRSQGTQYF	TGTGCCAGCAGTCCCGACAGGAGCCAGGGTACGCAGTATTTT
-	15	TRBV18	TRBJ1-1	-	CASSFIPTELTEAFF	TGTGCCAGCTCATTCATTCCGACAGAACTCACTGAAGCTTTCTTT
-	14	TRBV29-1	TRBJ2-2	TRBD1	CSVRQGLGTGELFF	TGCAGCGTACGACAGGGGCTAGGAACCGGGGAGCTGTTTTTT
-	15	TRBV6-2/TRBV6-3	TRBJ1-5	TRBD1	CASSSQDRSNQPQHF	TGTGCCAGCAGTTCTCAGGACAGGAGCAATCAGCCCCAGCATTTT
-	13	TRBV18	TRBJ2-3	TRBD1	CASSNRGTDTQYF	TGTGCCAGCTCCAACAGGGGGACAGATACGCAGTATTTT
-	12	TRBV24-1	TRBJ1-1	-	CATRDWASEAFF	TGTGCCACCAGGGATTGGGCCAGTGAAGCTTTCTTT
-	15	TRBV7-7	TRBJ2-1	TRBD2	CASSLNSGTYNEQFF	TGTGCCAGCAGCTTGAATAGCGGGACCTACAATGAGCAGTTCTTC
-	18	TRBV13	TRBJ2-1	TRBD2	CASSLGETSGVIQGEQFF	TGTGCCAGCAGCTTAGGGGAGACTAGCGGGGTGATTCAGGGCGAGCAGTTCTTC
-	13	TRBV7-2	TRBJ2-1	-	CASSLDYNNEQFF	TGTGCCAGCAGCTTGGACTACAACAATGAGCAGTTCTTC
-	13	TRBV2	TRBJ2-7	-	CASSDQGLYEQYF	TGTGCCAGCAGTGACCAGGGGCTGTACGAGCAGTACTTC
-	17	TRBV5-1	TRBJ2-3	TRBD2	CASSSLETSGIADTQYF	TGCGCCAGCAGCTCCCTTGAGACTAGCGGGATAGCAGATACGCAGTATTTT
-	15	TRBV5-4	TRBJ2-5	TRBD2	CASSFRAGGQETQYF	TGTGCCAGCAGCTTTCGAGCGGGGGGGCAAGAGACCCAGTACTTC
once	13	TRBV14	TRBJ1-2	-	CASSQVEQYGYTF	TGTGCCAGCAGCCAAGTCGAACAGTATGGCTACACCTTC
-	16	TRBV6-5	TRBJ1-2	-	CASSYSVETTLYGYTF	TGTGCCAGCAGTTACTCCGTTGAGACAACTCTCTATGGCTACACCTTC
-	15	TRBV2	TRBJ2-5	-	CASTKGQGWSETQYF	TGTGCCAGCACCAAGGGGCAGGGGTGGTCAGAGACCCAGTACTTC
-	15	TRBV4-1	TRBJ2-5	TRBD2	CASSQDGTSEETQYF	TGCGCCAGCAGCCAAGATGGGACTAGCGAAGAGACCCAGTACTTC
once	15	TRBV7-3	TRBJ2-2	TRBD2	CASSQAGGSTGELFF	TGTGCCAGCAGCCAAGCGGGGGGCTCAACCGGGGAGCTGTTTTTT
-	16	TRBV18	TRBJ1-2	TRBD1	CASSPPRQGYGYGYTF	TGTGCCAGCTCACCGCCTCGACAGGGGTATGGCTATGGCTACACCTTC
-	18	TRBV5-1	TRBJ2-3	TRBD2	CASSSGLAGGGSTDTQYF	TGCGCCAGCAGCTCGGGACTAGCGGGAGGCGGTAGCACAGATACGCAGTATTTT
-	15	TRBV7-9	TRBJ2-5	TRBD2	CASSEPRLAEETQYF	TGTGCCAGCAGCGAACCGAGACTAGCGGAAGAGACCCAGTACTTC
-	19	TRBV24-1	TRBJ2-1	TRBD1	CATSGITLTGTGGYNEQFF	TGTGCCACCAGTGGCATTACACTAACCGGGACAGGGGGCTACAATGAGCAGTTCTTC
-	15	TRBV9	TRBJ2-3	TRBD1	CASSAQTGIADTQYF	TGTGCCAGCAGCGCCCAGACAGGGATTGCAGATACGCAGTATTTT
-	14	TRBV7-2	TRBJ2-3	-	CASSLEGGTDTQYF	TGTGCCAGCAGCTTAGAGGGGGGCACAGATACGCAGTATTTT
-	14	TRBV5-1	TRBJ2-5	TRBD2	CASSLRNGGETQYF	TGCGCCAGCAGCTTGAGAAACGGGGGGGAGACCCAGTACTTC
-	17	TRBV4-3	TRBJ2-1	-	CASSQDGPGEPYNEQFF	TGCGCCAGCAGCCAAGACGGACCAGGGGAACCCTACAATGAGCAGTTCTTC
once	15	TRBV7-8	TRBJ2-7	-	CASSLREMSGHEQYF	TGTGCCAGCAGCTTACGGGAAATGAGCGGCCACGAGCAGTACTTC
-	20	TRBV4-3	TRBJ2-3	-	CASSQVADYTLLLRTDTQYF	TGCGCCAGCAGCCAAGTTGCGGACTATACCCTCTTACTACGCACAGATACGCAGTATTTT
-	15	TRBV7-3	TRBJ2-1	TRBD2	CASSLSPAGGNEQFF	TGTGCCAGCAGCTTAAGTCCAGCGGGGGGCAATGAGCAGTTCTTC
-	15	TRBV3-1/TRBV3-2	TRBJ2-2	TRBD2	CASSRLAGNTGELFF	TGTGCCAGCAGCCGACTAGCGGGAAACACCGGGGAGCTGTTTTTT
-	14	TRBV6-5	TRBJ2-5	-	CASLFLSGEETQYF	TGTGCCAGCCTCTTCCTTTCAGGGGAAGAGACCCAGTACTTC
-	14	TRBV15	TRBJ1-2	-	CATSRDVGTNGYTF	TGTGCCACCAGCAGAGATGTTGGGACAAATGGCTACACCTTC